These 7 T cell receptor beta chains were sequenced from one sample in a study of blood T cell repertoires in COVID-19. The protocol was immunoSEQ multiplex PCR, while the TCRdb copy is restricted to in-frame clones and leaves out a portion. Found here are 360,000 or so clones, roughly 86% of them singletons; the top ten hold 1.5% to 2%. The specimen sequenced was PBMCs or T cells enriched from blood (not recorded which). These receptors all stem from a woman younger than 45 who had recovered from COVID-19.

This clone was counted once. CDR3 region: CASGRGLNTEAFF. As DNA, the CDR3 is TGCGCCAGCGGCAGGGGTTTGAACACTGAAGCTTTCTTT. The V gene is TRBV4-1, the J gene TRBJ1-1, with D perhaps matching TRBD1 (6 bases). Germline CDR1 is MGHRA and CDR2 is YSYEKL. There are 13 residues in the CDR3. V was pared by 8 bases and J by 0 bases, with 10 bases between.

This clone appeared once. Other DNA variants within this sample encode the same CDR3. The V call is TRBV28, the J call TRBJ2-7; a weak D match, TRBD2 (5 bases). Germline CDR1 is MDHEN and CDR2 is SYDVKM. The V and J ends lost 6 bases and 4 bases respectively, with 10 bases between them. CDR3 length equals 12 residues. CDR3 residues: CASSLDSYEQYF. CDR3 nucleotide sequence: TGTGCCAGCAGCCTGGACTCTTACGAGCAGTACTTC.

This chain uses TRBV27 with TRBJ2-7, with 13 bases lining up with TRBD2. The V gene's germline CDR1 is MNHEY and CDR2 SMNVEV (reference sequence). CDR3 length: 15 residues. Trimming at V came to 5 bases and at J to 3 bases, leaving 4 bases not matched to a gene. CDR3 amino acids: CASSIGLAGDYEQYF. CDR3 bases: TGTGCCAGCAGTATCGGACTAGCGGGAGACTACGAGCAGTACTTC.

V gene TRBV5-5 combines with J gene TRBJ1-3; 8 bases are a match to TRBD1. Unmatched junction bases numbered 6, after V lost 4 bases and J lost 0 bases. CDR3 size: 16 residues. CDR1 SGHKS and CDR2 YYEKEE come from the germline V gene (reference sequence). Here the CDR3 DNA reads TGTGCCAGCAGCCAGGGACAGGACAGCTCTGGAAACACCATATATTTT. This gives the protein CASSQGQDSSGNTIYF.

The chain links TRBV27 to TRBJ1-5; D is perhaps TRBD1 (6 bases). Germline V CDR1 and CDR2: MNHEY, SMNVEV (reference sequence). The CDR3 is 17 amino acids. Trimming removed 6 bases from V and 0 bases from J, with 18 bases in between. CDR3 sequence (DNA): TGTGCCAGCAGAAGAAGCCGGGACACCTATAGCAATCAGCCCCAGCATTTT. It codes for CASRRSRDTYSNQPQHF.

The rearrangement links TRBV4-1 to TRBJ1-2; TRBD1 might be the D (5 bases). The germline gives CDR1 MGHRA, CDR2 YSYEKL. The CDR3 spans 20 residues. The V gene lost 1 base and the J gene lost 3 bases, with 27 bases spanning the gap. The CDR3 nucleotides are TGCGCCAGCAGCCAAGTGACAAAGGGCCAGGGAGGGAGTATCTACTATGGCTACACCTTC. Its protein is CASSQVTKGQGGSIYYGYTF.

The J gene is TRBJ1-1, the V gene TRBV7-9; unclear D gene. V was cut by 7 bases and J by 6 bases, with 21 bases left in between. Germline V gene data show CDR1 as SEHNR and CDR2 as FQNEAQ (reference sequence). The CDR3 has 15 residues. The CDR3 nucleotides read TGTGCCAGCATCAAAGCGCGTGATAAGCACTCTGAAGCTTTCTTT. Encoded protein: CASIKARDKHSEAFF.